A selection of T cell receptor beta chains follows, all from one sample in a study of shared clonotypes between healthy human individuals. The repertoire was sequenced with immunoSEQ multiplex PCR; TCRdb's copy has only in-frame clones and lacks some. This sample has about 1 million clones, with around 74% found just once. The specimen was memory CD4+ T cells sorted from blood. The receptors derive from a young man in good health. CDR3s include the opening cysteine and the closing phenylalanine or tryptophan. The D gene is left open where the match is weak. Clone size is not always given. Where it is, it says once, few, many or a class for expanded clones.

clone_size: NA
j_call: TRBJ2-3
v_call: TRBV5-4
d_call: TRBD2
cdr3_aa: CASSTRTSGGAGFTDTQYF
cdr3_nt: TGTGCCAGCAGCACTAGGACTAGCGGGGGGGCGGGGTTCACAGATACGCAGTATTTT

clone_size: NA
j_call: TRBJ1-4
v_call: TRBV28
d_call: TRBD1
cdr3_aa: CASRDRGGTNEKLFF
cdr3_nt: TGTGCCAGCAGGGACAGGGGGGGAACTAATGAAAAACTGTTTTTT

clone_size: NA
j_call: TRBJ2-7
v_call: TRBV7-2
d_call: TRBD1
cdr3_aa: CASSISGTAYEQYF
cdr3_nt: TGTGCCAGCAGCATTTCCGGGACAGCCTACGAGCAGTACTTC

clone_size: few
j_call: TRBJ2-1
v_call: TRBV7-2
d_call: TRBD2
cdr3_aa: CATQPRGGSYTEQFF
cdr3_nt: TGTGCCACTCAACCTCGGGGGGGCTCTTACACTGAGCAGTTCTTC

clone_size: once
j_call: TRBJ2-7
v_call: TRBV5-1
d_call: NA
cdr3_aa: CASSPRTDSYEQYF
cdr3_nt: TGCGCCAGCAGCCCCAGGACAGACTCCTACGAGCAGTACTTC

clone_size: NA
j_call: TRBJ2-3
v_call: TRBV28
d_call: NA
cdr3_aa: CASSGSGSDTQYF
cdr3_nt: TGTGCCAGCAGCGGGAGTGGTTCAGATACGCAGTATTTT

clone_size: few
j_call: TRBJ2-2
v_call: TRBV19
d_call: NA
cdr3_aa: CASSRAGELFF
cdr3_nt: TGTGCCAGTAGTCGAGCCGGGGAGCTGTTTTTT

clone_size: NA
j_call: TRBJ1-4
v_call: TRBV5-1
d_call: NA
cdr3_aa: CASSLGEGRYDEKLFF
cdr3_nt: TGCGCCAGCAGCTTGGGGGAAGGCCGATACGATGAAAAACTGTTTTTT

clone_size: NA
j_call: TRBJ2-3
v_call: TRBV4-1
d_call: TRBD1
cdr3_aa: CASSRGQELTLSTQYF
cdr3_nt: TGCGCCAGCAGCCGCGGACAGGAACTGACCCTGAGTACGCAGTATTTT

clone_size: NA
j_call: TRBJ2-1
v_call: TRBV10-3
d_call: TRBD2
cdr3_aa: CAISQTSGTSYEQFF
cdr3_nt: TGTGCCATCAGTCAGACTAGCGGGACCTCATATGAGCAGTTCTTC

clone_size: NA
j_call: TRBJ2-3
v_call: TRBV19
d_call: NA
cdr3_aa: CASSIEGGDTDTQYF
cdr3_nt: TGTGCCAGTAGTATAGAGGGCGGGGACACAGATACGCAGTATTTT

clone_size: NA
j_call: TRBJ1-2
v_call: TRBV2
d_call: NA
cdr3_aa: CASSEQTPGLYGYTF
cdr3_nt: TGTGCCAGCAGTGAACAGACCCCTGGCCTCTATGGCTACACCTTC

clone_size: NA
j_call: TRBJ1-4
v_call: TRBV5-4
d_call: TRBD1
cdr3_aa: CASSLIGTGGDEKLFF
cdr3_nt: TGTGCCAGCAGCTTGATTGGGACAGGGGGGGATGAAAAACTGTTTTTT

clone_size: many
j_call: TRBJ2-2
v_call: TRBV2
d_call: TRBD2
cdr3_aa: CASSDVAGDTGELFF
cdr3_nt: TGTGCCAGCAGTGACGTAGCGGGAGACACCGGGGAGCTGTTTTTT

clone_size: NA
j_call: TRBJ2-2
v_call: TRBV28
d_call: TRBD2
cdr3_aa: CASRESGKNTGELFF
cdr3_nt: TGTGCCAGCAGAGAAAGCGGGAAGAACACCGGGGAGCTGTTTTTT

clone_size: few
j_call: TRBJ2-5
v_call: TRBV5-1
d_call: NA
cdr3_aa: CASCRSGANQETQYF
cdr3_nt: TGCGCCAGCTGTCGGTCGGGGGCCAACCAAGAGACCCAGTACTTC

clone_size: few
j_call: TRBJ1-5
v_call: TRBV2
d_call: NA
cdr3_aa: CASRAGNQPQHF
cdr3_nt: TGTGCCAGCCGTGCCGGGAATCAGCCCCAGCATTTT

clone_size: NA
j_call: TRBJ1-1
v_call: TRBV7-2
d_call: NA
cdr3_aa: CASSLAAAGAYTEAFF
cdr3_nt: TGTGCCAGCAGCTTAGCCGCCGCGGGGGCCTACACTGAAGCTTTCTTT

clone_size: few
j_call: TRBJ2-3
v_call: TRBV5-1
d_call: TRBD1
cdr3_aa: CASSRGQGTQDTQYF
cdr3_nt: TGCGCCAGCAGCCGCGGACAGGGGACGCAGGATACGCAGTATTTT

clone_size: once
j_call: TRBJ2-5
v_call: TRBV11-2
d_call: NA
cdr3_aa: CASSLYQETQYF
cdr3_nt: TGTGCCAGCAGCCTGTACCAAGAGACCCAGTACTTC

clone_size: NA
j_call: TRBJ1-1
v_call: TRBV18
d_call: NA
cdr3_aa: CASSPPRGDTEAFF
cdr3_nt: TGTGCCAGCTCACCTCCCAGGGGAGACACTGAAGCTTTCTTT

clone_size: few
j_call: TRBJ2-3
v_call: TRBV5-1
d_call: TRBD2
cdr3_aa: CASKVAGTDTQYF
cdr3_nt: TGCGCCAGCAAAGTAGCGGGGACAGATACGCAGTATTTT

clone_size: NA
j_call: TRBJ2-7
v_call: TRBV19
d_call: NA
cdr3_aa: CASSMKGGTDRRLVSYEQYF
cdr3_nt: TGTGCCAGTAGTATGAAAGGCGGCACAGACCGACGTTTAGTCTCCTACGAGCAGTACTTC

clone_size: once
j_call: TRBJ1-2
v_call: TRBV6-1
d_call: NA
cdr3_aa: CASSTSTGGFGYTF
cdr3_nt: NA

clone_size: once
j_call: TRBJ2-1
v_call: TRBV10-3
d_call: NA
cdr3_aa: CAISDSPGPQGNEQFF
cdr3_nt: TGTGCCATCAGTGACTCGCCCGGGCCCCAAGGCAATGAGCAGTTCTTC

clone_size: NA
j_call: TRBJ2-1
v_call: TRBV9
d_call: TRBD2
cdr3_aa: CASSRTSGGNNEQFF
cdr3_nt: TGTGCCAGCAGCCGGACTAGCGGGGGGAATAATGAGCAGTTCTTC

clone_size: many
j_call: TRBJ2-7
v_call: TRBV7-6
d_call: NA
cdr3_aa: CASSPTPKSTGHEQYF
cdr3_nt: TGTGCCAGCAGCCCTACCCCGAAAAGTACAGGGCACGAGCAGTACTTC

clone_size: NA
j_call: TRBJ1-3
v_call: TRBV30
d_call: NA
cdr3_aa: CAWSVGGSGNTIYF
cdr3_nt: TGTGCCTGGAGTGTAGGGGGGTCCGGAAACACCATATATTTT

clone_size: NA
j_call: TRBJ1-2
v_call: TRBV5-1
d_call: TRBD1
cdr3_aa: CASSYSRGHGYTF
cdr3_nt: TGCGCCAGCAGCTACAGCAGGGGGCATGGCTACACCTTC

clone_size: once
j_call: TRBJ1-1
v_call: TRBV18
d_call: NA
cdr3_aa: CASSPGFEAFF
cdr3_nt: TGTGCCAGCTCACCGGGGTTTGAAGCTTTCTTT

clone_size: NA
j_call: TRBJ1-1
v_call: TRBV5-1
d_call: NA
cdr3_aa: CASSLRQGPNTEAFF
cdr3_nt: TGCGCCAGCAGCTTGCGGCAGGGGCCGAACACTGAAGCTTTCTTT

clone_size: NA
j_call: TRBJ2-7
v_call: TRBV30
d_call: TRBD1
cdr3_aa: CAWGKLPGQGIPYEQYF
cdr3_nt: TGTGCCTGGGGTAAATTACCGGGACAGGGGATACCCTACGAGCAGTACTTC

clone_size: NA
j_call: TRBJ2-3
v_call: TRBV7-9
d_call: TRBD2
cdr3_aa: CASSLEGRVTDTQYF
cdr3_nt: TGTGCCAGCAGCTTAGAGGGGAGGGTCACAGATACGCAGTATTTT

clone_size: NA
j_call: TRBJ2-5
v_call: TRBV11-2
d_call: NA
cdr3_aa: CASGSYTQETQYF
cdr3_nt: TGTGCCAGCGGCAGTTACACCCAAGAGACCCAGTACTTC

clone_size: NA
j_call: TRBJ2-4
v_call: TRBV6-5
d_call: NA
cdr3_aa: CATHSRGLAKNIQYF
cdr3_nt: TGTGCCACCCACTCCAGGGGCCTAGCCAAAAACATTCAGTACTTC

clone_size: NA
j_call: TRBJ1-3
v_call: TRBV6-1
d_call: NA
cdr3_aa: CASSGQSGNTIYF
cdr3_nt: TGTGCCAGCAGCGGTCAGTCTGGAAACACCATATATTTT

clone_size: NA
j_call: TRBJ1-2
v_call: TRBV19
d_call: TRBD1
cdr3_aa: CASGDRGSSYGYTF
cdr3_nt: TGTGCCAGTGGAGACAGGGGGTCTAGCTATGGCTACACCTTC

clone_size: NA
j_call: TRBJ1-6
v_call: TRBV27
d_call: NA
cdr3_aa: CASSLSINNSPLHF
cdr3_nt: TGTGCCAGCAGTTTATCCATCAATAATTCACCCCTCCACTTT

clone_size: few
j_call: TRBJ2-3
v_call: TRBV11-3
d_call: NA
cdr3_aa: CASSSDNTDTQYF
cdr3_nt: TGTGCCAGCAGCTCCGACAACACAGATACGCAGTATTTT

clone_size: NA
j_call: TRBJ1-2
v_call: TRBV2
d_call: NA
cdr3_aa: CASSEQGTNYGYTF
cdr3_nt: TGTGCCAGCAGTGAACAGGGGACTAACTATGGCTACACCTTC

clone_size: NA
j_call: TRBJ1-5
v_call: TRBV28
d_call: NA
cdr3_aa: CASSPINSNQPQHF
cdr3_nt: TGTGCCAGCAGTCCGATAAATAGCAATCAGCCCCAGCATTTT

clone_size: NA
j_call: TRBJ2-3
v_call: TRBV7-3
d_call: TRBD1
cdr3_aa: CASSSPGQGADTQYF
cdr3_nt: TGTGCCAGCAGCTCTCCGGGACAGGGAGCAGATACGCAGTATTTT

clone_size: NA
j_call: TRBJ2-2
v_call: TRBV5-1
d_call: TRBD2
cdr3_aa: CASSPLAGGNTGELFF
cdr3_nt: TGCGCCAGCAGCCCCCTAGCGGGGGGGAACACCGGGGAGCTGTTTTTT

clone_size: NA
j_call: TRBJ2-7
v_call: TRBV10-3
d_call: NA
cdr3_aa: CAINSRGDAPYEQYF
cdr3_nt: TGTGCCATCAATTCAAGGGGGGATGCTCCTTACGAGCAGTACTTC

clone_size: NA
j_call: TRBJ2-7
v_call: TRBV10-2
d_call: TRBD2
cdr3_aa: CASSDPGGNYEQYF
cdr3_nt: TGCGCCAGCAGTGATCCGGGGGGGAACTACGAGCAGTACTTC

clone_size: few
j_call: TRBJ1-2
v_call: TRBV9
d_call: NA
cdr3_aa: CASSVPPNRYGYTF
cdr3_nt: TGTGCCAGCAGCGTCCCCCCGAACAGATATGGCTACACCTTC

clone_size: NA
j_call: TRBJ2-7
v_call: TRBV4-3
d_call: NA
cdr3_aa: CASSQAGEQYF
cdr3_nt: TGCGCCAGCAGCCAAGCGGGCGAGCAGTACTTC

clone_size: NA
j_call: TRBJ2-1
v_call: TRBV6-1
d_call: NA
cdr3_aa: CASSETGGRSYNEQFF
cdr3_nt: TGTGCCAGCAGTGAAACCGGGGGACGCTCCTACAATGAGCAGTTCTTC

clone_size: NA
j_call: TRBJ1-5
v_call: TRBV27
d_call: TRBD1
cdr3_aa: CASSPLSGTGGGKNQPQHF
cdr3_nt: TGTGCCAGCAGTCCACTTTCCGGGACAGGGGGCGGAAAGAACCAGCCCCAGCATTTT

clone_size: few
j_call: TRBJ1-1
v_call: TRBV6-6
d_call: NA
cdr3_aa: CASSQGQVKAFF
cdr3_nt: TGTGCCAGCAGCCAGGGACAAGTGAAAGCTTTCTTT

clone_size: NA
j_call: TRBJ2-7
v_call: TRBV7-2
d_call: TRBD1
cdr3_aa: CASSWAGGNYEQYF
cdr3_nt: TGTGCCAGCAGCTGGGCAGGGGGAAACTACGAGCAGTACTTC

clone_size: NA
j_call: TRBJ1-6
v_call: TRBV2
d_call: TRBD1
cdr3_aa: CASREGQNNSPLHF
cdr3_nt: TGTGCCAGCAGGGAGGGACAGAATAATTCACCCCTCCACTTT

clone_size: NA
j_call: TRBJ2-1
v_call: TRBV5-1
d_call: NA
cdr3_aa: CASSLEASRSYNEQFF
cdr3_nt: TGCGCCAGCAGCTTGGAGGCTAGCAGATCATACAATGAGCAGTTCTTC

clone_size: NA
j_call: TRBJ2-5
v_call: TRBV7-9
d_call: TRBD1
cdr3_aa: CASSLDRGGETQYF
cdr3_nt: TGTGCCAGCAGCTTGGACAGGGGGGGAGAGACCCAGTACTTC

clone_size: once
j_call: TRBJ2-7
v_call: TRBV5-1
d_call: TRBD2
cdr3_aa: CASSLVAGGREQYF
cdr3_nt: TGCGCCAGCAGCTTGGTAGCGGGAGGGCGAGAGCAGTACTTC

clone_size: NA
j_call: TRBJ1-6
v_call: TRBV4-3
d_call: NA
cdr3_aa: CASSQEVNSPLHF
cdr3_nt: TGCGCCAGCAGCCAAGAGGTAAATTCACCCCTCCACTTT

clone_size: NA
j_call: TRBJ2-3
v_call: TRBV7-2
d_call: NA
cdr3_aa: CASSSSGPTDTQYF
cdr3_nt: TGTGCCAGCAGTTCGTCGGGACCCACAGATACGCAGTATTTT

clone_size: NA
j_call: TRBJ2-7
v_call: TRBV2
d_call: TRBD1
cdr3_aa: CASSASTGSSYEQYF
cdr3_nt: TGTGCCAGCAGTGCTTCGACAGGGAGCTCCTACGAGCAGTACTTC

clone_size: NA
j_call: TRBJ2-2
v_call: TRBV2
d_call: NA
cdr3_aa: CASSVLVNTGELFF
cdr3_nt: TGTGCCAGCAGTGTATTGGTGAACACCGGGGAGCTGTTTTTT